A selection of T cell receptor beta chains follows, all from one sample in a study of T cells after yellow fever vaccination. TCRdb analysed the 5' RACE reads with MiXCR anew, one entry per CDR3 protein. The sample lists 160,000 or so distinct CDR3 sequences; 6% to 7.5% were seen once. The sample consisted of CD4+ T cells sorted from PBMCs, taken about 5 days after the first yellow fever vaccination. All receptors derive from a man aged 18-30 years who received the YFV17D yellow fever vaccine. Each CDR3 is given with its conserved first and last residue. The D gene is left open where the match is weak. Size is omitted from some rows. Given values are once, few, many or a class for expanded clones.

v_call: TRBV6-5
j_call: TRBJ2-7
d_call: TRBD2
clone_size: many
cdr3_aa: CASRRGWEQYF

v_call: TRBV20-1
j_call: TRBJ2-1
d_call: -
clone_size: few
cdr3_aa: CSARSASSYNEQFF

v_call: TRBV7-2
j_call: TRBJ2-1
d_call: -
clone_size: many
cdr3_aa: CASSLSFGGLNEQFF

v_call: TRBV7-9
j_call: TRBJ1-1
d_call: -
clone_size: many
cdr3_aa: CAGSGNRDTEAFF

v_call: TRBV11-2
j_call: TRBJ2-2
d_call: TRBD1
clone_size: -
cdr3_aa: CASSREGTGTGELFF

v_call: TRBV20-1
j_call: TRBJ1-1
d_call: TRBD1
clone_size: many
cdr3_aa: CSAKHRDRGPFF

v_call: TRBV7-3
j_call: TRBJ2-3
d_call: -
clone_size: many
cdr3_aa: CASSLSRFADTQYF

v_call: TRBV2
j_call: TRBJ2-7
d_call: -
clone_size: few
cdr3_aa: CASSFVDYEQYF

v_call: TRBV5-1
j_call: TRBJ1-1
d_call: -
clone_size: many
cdr3_aa: CASSWGNTEAFF

v_call: TRBV6-1
j_call: TRBJ1-1
d_call: -
clone_size: -
cdr3_aa: CASNPGALMNTEAFF

v_call: TRBV7-3
j_call: TRBJ2-3
d_call: -
clone_size: -
cdr3_aa: CASSLVSGSTDTQYF

v_call: TRBV12-3/TRBV12-4
j_call: TRBJ1-4
d_call: -
clone_size: -
cdr3_aa: CASRAGRALGVEKLFF

v_call: TRBV7-2
j_call: TRBJ1-2
d_call: -
clone_size: many
cdr3_aa: CASSPNTQGPAWGYTF

v_call: TRBV2
j_call: TRBJ1-6
d_call: -
clone_size: many
cdr3_aa: CASQWDNSPLHF

v_call: TRBV5-1
j_call: TRBJ2-3
d_call: TRBD2
clone_size: -
cdr3_aa: CASSSSGNTDTQYF

v_call: TRBV18
j_call: TRBJ2-2
d_call: -
clone_size: -
cdr3_aa: CASSLLGRARNTGELFF

v_call: TRBV5-1
j_call: TRBJ2-3
d_call: -
clone_size: few
cdr3_aa: CASSDDRRAADTQYF

v_call: TRBV18
j_call: TRBJ2-3
d_call: TRBD1
clone_size: many
cdr3_aa: CASSRGQGPRLDTQYF

v_call: TRBV4-2
j_call: TRBJ1-2
d_call: -
clone_size: -
cdr3_aa: CASSQTRAGGIGGYTF

v_call: TRBV2
j_call: TRBJ2-1
d_call: TRBD2
clone_size: -
cdr3_aa: CASSASVGLAGGEQFF

v_call: TRBV5-1
j_call: TRBJ2-3
d_call: -
clone_size: few
cdr3_aa: CASSWESTDTQYF

v_call: TRBV6-1
j_call: TRBJ1-5
d_call: TRBD1
clone_size: -
cdr3_aa: CASSGFPGQGFQPQHF

v_call: TRBV5-1
j_call: TRBJ2-5
d_call: -
clone_size: many
cdr3_aa: CASSGDLHQETQYF

v_call: TRBV5-1
j_call: TRBJ2-5
d_call: -
clone_size: -
cdr3_aa: CASSLLASETQYF

v_call: TRBV5-1
j_call: TRBJ2-2
d_call: -
clone_size: -
cdr3_aa: CASSLSGIGELFF

v_call: TRBV10-3
j_call: TRBJ2-2
d_call: TRBD1
clone_size: many
cdr3_aa: CAIRGQGTNTGELFF

v_call: TRBV2
j_call: TRBJ1-5
d_call: TRBD1
clone_size: few
cdr3_aa: CASTTGLNQPQHF

v_call: TRBV7-9
j_call: TRBJ2-3
d_call: TRBD2
clone_size: many
cdr3_aa: CASTSGYTQYF

v_call: TRBV5-1
j_call: TRBJ2-5
d_call: -
clone_size: -
cdr3_aa: CASSFSETQYF

v_call: TRBV5-1
j_call: TRBJ2-1
d_call: -
clone_size: -
cdr3_aa: CASSRLGGVVNEQFF